A single sample gave rise to the 21 T cell receptor beta chains below, sequenced in a study of blood T cell repertoires in COVID-19. Clones were sequenced by immunoSEQ multiplex PCR, and TCRdb holds only the in-frame ones, with some missing. The table has 150,000 to 200,000 clones, roughly 90% seen once; the top ten hold roughly 4.8%. The sequenced material came from peripheral blood. The source is a man under 40 with COVID-19, enrolled during active disease.

The chain combines TRBV5-4 with TRBJ1-1, with a possible D match to TRBD1 (5 bases). CDR1 is SGHNT and CDR2 is YYREEE in the germline V gene (reference sequence). This CDR3 is built from 15 residues. Trimming removed 0 bases from V and 0 bases from J, with 9 bases in between. As DNA, the CDR3 is TGTGCCAGCAGCTTGGACGCAGGGATGAACACTGAAGCTTTCTTT. This codes for CASSLDAGMNTEAFF.

The chain uses TRBV6-5 and TRBJ1-5; D unresolved. The CDR3 runs 14 residues. Germline CDR1 is MNHEY and CDR2 is SVGAGI. V lost 2 bases and J 7 bases, leaving 12 bases between the germline ends. DNA of the CDR3: TGTGCCAGCAGTTACAGCCGGGAATGGCAGCCCCAGCATTTT. As protein: CASSYSREWQPQHF.

This chain links TRBV28 with TRBJ2-3, with D unresolved. This CDR3 has 12 amino acids. Trimming cost V 5 bases and J 5 bases, with 8 bases left between them. Germline-derived CDR1 and CDR2 are MDHEN and SYDVKM. The CDR3 nucleotides are TGTGCCAGCAGTACACATGGAGATACGCAGTATTTT. Encoded protein: CASSTHGDTQYF.

DNA of the CDR3: TGTGCCAGCAGTGACGACGCGGCCCCTAAGAGCGGGGAGCTGTTTTTT. This gives the protein CASSDDAAPKSGELFF. The V and J genes are TRBV25-1 and TRBJ2-2; D is undetermined. Germline V gene sequence: CDR1 MGHDK, CDR2 SYGVNS. Trimming pared 3 bases from V and 7 bases from J, leaving 18 bases between. CDR3 length equals 16 residues. Full variable domain (rest looked up from reference TRBV25-1 and TRBJ2-2): EADIYQTPRYLVIGTGKKITLECSQTMGHDKMYWYQQDPGMELHLIHYSYGVNSTEKGDLSSESTVSRIRTEHFPLTLESARPSHTSQYLCASSDDAAPKSGELFFGEGSRLTVL.

The J gene is TRBJ1-2, the V gene TRBV9, with no clear D. The V gene lost 0 bases and the J gene lost 5 bases, with 11 bases spanning the gap. The CDR3 is 14 residues long. The V gene's germline CDR1 is SGDLS and CDR2 YYNGEE. The CDR3 spells CASSVAVTPYGYTF. The DNA for the CDR3 is TGTGCCAGCAGCGTAGCTGTAACACCGTATGGCTACACCTTC.

V and J are TRBV9 and TRBJ1-2; tentatively, D is TRBD1 (6 bases). The CDR3 consists of 16 residues. Germline CDR1 is SGDLS and CDR2 is YYNGEE. The V end was cut by 3 bases, the J end by 2 bases, with 17 bases between. CDR3 protein: CASSALTGGGNYGYTF. Written as DNA, the CDR3 is TGTGCCAGCAGCGCCTTGACAGGTGGTGGGAACTATGGCTACACCTTC.

The rearrangement joins TRBV7-2 to TRBJ1-5; no reliable D call. The germline CDR1 and CDR2 sequences are SGHTA and FQGNSA. Trimming cost V 0 bases and J 0 bases, with 6 bases left between them. The CDR3 extends over 15 amino acids. CDR3: CASSLAGYSNQPQHF. The DNA for the CDR3 is TGTGCCAGCAGCTTAGCGGGCTATAGCAATCAGCCCCAGCATTTT.

CDR3 nucleotide sequence: TGTGCCAGCAGCTCGTCTAGCGGGAGTAATGGCGGGGAGCTGTTTTTT. Protein sequence: CASSSSSGSNGGELFF. The chain carries TRBV7-3 and TRBJ2-2; 10 positions match TRBD2. The CDR3 covers 16 residues. Germline CDR1 reads SGHTA; CDR2 reads FQGTGA. Losses at the gene ends were 4 bases for V and 7 bases for J; bases not matched to a gene: 9.

V gene TRBV4-2 combines with J gene TRBJ1-4; TRBD1 might be the D (6 bases). CDR3 length: 15 residues. The germline V gene encodes CDR1 LGHNA and CDR2 YNFKEQ. V dropped 3 bases and J dropped 4 bases, with 12 bases sitting between them. Written as DNA, the CDR3 is TGTGCCAGCAGCCATGCGGACAGCAGTAATGAAAAACTGTTTTTT. As protein: CASSHADSSNEKLFF.

The V call is TRBV20-1, the J call TRBJ2-5, with D possibly matching TRBD2 (5 bases). Germline V gene data show CDR1 as DFQATT and CDR2 as SNEGSKA (reference sequence). The CDR3 totals 14 residues. V lost 3 bases and J lost 1, with 12 bases in between. CDR3 in DNA: TGCAGTGCTAGTCAGGAGCGGACCCAAGAGACCCAGTACTTC. The encoded protein is CSASQERTQETQYF.

This clone was found once. Different DNA sequences within this sample yield the same CDR3. The V call is TRBV7-2, the J call TRBJ1-2, with 9 positions matching TRBD1. The CDR3 totals 14 residues. Unmatched junction bases numbered 3, after V lost 3 bases and J lost 4 bases. Germline V gives CDR1 SGHTA, CDR2 FQGNSA. DNA for the CDR3: TGTGCCAGCAGCTTCGGGACAGGGTCCTATGGCTACACCTTC. Translation gives CASSFGTGSYGYTF.

The chain links TRBV7-2 to TRBJ2-2; the match to TRBD1 covers 7 bases. The J segment lost 7 bases and the V segment lost 1 base, leaving 6 bases of the junction unmatched. This CDR3 comprises 15 residues. Germline V CDR1 and CDR2: SGHTA, FQGNSA. The DNA of the CDR3 is TGTGCCAGCAGCTTAGTAGGGGGCCGGGACGGGGAGCTGTTTTTT. Its protein product is CASSLVGGRDGELFF.

The V and J genes are TRBV7-2 and TRBJ2-7; 11 positions match TRBD2. V shed 0 bases, J shed 3 bases, and the junction held 4 bases outside the gene matches. Germline V gene sequence: CDR1 SGHTA, CDR2 FQGNSA. The length of the CDR3 is 16 residues. The CDR3 loop is CASSLATSGAIYEQYF. The CDR3 nucleotides are TGTGCCAGCAGCTTAGCGACTAGCGGGGCAATCTACGAGCAGTACTTC.

The chain recombines TRBV19 with TRBJ1-5; D may be TRBD1 (5 bases). Germline lookup yields CDR1 LNHDA and CDR2 SQIVND (reference sequence). Trimming took 3 bases from V and 7 from J, leaving 16 bases between them. The CDR3 totals 15 residues. The CDR3 nucleotides read TGTGCCAGTAGTATGTTGCAGGGCCAAGGGCAGCCCCAGCATTTT. Its protein is CASSMLQGQGQPQHF.

CDR3 nucleotide sequence: TGTGCCAGCAGTTACTACGATTACGGACACCTCTACGAGCAGTACTTC. As protein: CASSYYDYGHLYEQYF. The rearrangement links TRBV6-5 to TRBJ2-7; D perhaps matches TRBD1 (5 bases). CDR1 and CDR2 from the germline V gene are MNHEY and SVGAGI. With 1 base removed from V and 3 bases from J, the gap between germline ends came to 16 bases. CDR3 length: 16 residues.

The rearrangement links TRBV9 to TRBJ2-1; 9 nucleotides line up with TRBD2. The CDR3 has 14 residues. Germline V CDR1 and CDR2: SGDLS, YYNGEE. J gave up 4 bases and V 4 bases, and 3 bases lay outside the gene matches. The CDR3 loop reads CASSPSGGYNEQFF. The CDR3 DNA reads as TGTGCCAGCAGCCCAAGCGGGGGGTACAATGAGCAGTTCTTC.

The rearrangement links TRBV15 to TRBJ1-1; D unresolved. V was clipped by 0 bases and J by 7 bases, with 9 bases between them. The CDR3 totals 13 residues. Germline V CDR1 and CDR2: LNHNV, YYDKDF (reference sequence). CDR3 coding DNA: TGTGCCACCAGCAGAGAAAGAGGTGATGAAGCTTTCTTT. Translating gives CATSRERGDEAFF. Using reference TRBV15 and TRBJ1-1 for the parts outside the CDR3, the full variable domain is DAMVIQNPRYQVTQFGKPVTLSCSQTLNHNVMYWYQQKSSQAPKLLFHYYDKDFNNEADTPDNFQSRRPNTSFCFLDIRSPGLGDTAMYLCATSRERGDEAFFGQGTRLTVV.

This clone was detected once. The rearrangement links TRBV27 to TRBJ2-2; D may be TRBD1 (5 bases). Trimming took off 6 bases at V and 6 bases at J, with 14 bases between the two ends. CDR1 is MNHEY, CDR2 SMNVEV, per germline (reference sequence). The CDR3 runs 14 residues. The CDR3 nucleotides are TGTGCCAGCAGCCCCCTCATAGGGGCCGGGGAGCTGTTTTTT. It specifies CASSPLIGAGELFF.

The gene calls are TRBV24-1 and TRBJ2-5; 14 bases are a match to TRBD2. Per germline, CDR1 KGHDR and CDR2 SFDVKD. The CDR3 loop spans 18 amino acids. The V segment lost 0 bases and the J segment 7 bases; nucleotides outside the gene matches: 9. The DNA for the CDR3 is TGTGCCACCAGTGATTTGACCCCGGGACTAGCGGGAGATGGGACCCAGTACTTC. The encoded protein is CATSDLTPGLAGDGTQYF.

CDR3 region: CASSKGQGANQPQHF. The CDR3 DNA is TGTGCCAGCAGTAAGGGACAAGGGGCCAATCAGCCCCAGCATTTT. J is TRBJ1-5 and V is TRBV6-2 or TRBV6-3; TRBD1 is a possible D gene (6 bases). Germline-derived CDR1 and CDR2 are MNHEY and SVGEGT. This CDR3 spans 15 amino acids. V lost 5 bases and J 3 bases, leaving 14 bases between the germline ends.

This chain uses TRBV5-8 with TRBJ1-5; 7 bases map to TRBD1. V shed 5 bases and J 4 bases; nucleotides not matched to a gene: 3. Germline CDR1 SGHTS, CDR2 YDEGEE. CDR3 length: 13 residues. The CDR3 here is CASRTQGNQPQHF. CDR3 sequence (DNA): TGTGCCAGCAGGACACAGGGGAATCAGCCCCAGCATTTT.